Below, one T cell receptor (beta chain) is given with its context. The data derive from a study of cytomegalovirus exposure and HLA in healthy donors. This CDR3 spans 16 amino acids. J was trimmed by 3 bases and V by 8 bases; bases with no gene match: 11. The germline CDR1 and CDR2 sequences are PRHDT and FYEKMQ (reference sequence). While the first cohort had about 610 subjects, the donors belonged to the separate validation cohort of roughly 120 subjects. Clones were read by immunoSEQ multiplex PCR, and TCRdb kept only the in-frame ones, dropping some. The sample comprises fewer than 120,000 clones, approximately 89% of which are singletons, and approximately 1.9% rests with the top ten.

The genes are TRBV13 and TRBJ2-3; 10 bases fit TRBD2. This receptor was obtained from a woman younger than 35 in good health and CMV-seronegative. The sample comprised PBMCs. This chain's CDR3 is CASAFSGSGRTDTQYF. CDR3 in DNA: TGTGCCAGCGCCTTTAGTGGTAGCGGGAGGACAGATACGCAGTATTTT.